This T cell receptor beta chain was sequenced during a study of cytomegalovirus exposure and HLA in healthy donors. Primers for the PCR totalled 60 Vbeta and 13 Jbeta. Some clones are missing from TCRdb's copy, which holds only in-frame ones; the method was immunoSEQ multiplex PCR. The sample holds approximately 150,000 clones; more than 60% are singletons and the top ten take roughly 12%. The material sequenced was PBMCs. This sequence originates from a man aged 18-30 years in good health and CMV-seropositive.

The CDR3, as DNA: TGTGCCAGCAGTGAGAGTATTGGCGGGATAAGGACAGATACGCAGTATTTT. This translates into CASSESIGGIRTDTQYF. This chain uses TRBV6-1 with TRBJ2-3, with D possibly TRBD2 on 6 matching bases. Germline V gene data show CDR1 as MNHNS and CDR2 as SASEGT. Trimming shortened V by 3 bases and J by 3 bases, and 19 bases separated the two germline ends. The CDR3 totals 17 residues.